This note documents a single TCR beta chain sequence. The source of the sample is a study of blood T cell repertoires in COVID-19. Method: immunoSEQ multiplex PCR; TCRdb's copy keeps in-frame clones and lacks some. The sample yields roughly 360,000 clones, over 75% seen once. Per germline, CDR1 SGHAT and CDR2 FQNNGV. The length of the CDR3 is 12 residues. V shed 5 bases, J shed 12 bases, and the junction held 4 bases outside the gene matches. The rearrangement uses TRBV11-2 and TRBJ2-1; 10 bases line up with TRBD2. Sequencing was done on a sample of PBMCs or T cells enriched from blood (not recorded which). This receptor was taken from a man aged 25 to 40 who had recovered from COVID-19. In nucleotides, the CDR3 is TGTGCCAGCAGCGAAGCGGGGGGGCGGCAGTTCTTC. Translating it yields CASSEAGGRQFF.